A single sample is the source of the 7 T cell receptor beta chains below, sequenced in a study of T cells after yellow fever vaccination. TCRdb re-derived calls from the 5' RACE reads in MiXCR, one entry per CDR3 protein. In the table there are hundreds of thousands of distinct CDR3 sequences, around 5.3% of which are singletons. This sample comprised CD4+ T cells sorted from PBMCs, obtained on the day of the yellow fever booster vaccination. The source is a man aged 18 to 35 who received the YFV17D yellow fever vaccine.

The rearrangement links TRBV24-1 to TRBJ1-2, with 8 nucleotides matching TRBD1. The CDR3 runs 17 residues. The trim removed 3 bases at V and 2 bases at J, leaving 10 bases unmatched. CDR1 and CDR2 from the germline V gene are KGHDR and SFDVKD. The CDR3 coding sequence is TGTGCCACCAGTGATGATCGGGCAGGGGGCGCGAACTATGGCTACACCTTC. It yields the protein CATSDDRAGGANYGYTF.

This chain links TRBV4-3 with TRBJ1-2; D unclear. V was pared by 1 base and J by 7 bases, with 13 bases between. CDR1 and CDR2 (germline): LGHNA, YSLEER. CDR3 length equals 14 residues. CDR3 residues: CASSQVPGRSGYTF. In DNA, the CDR3 is TGCGCCAGCAGCCAAGTCCCGGGGAGAAGTGGCTACACCTTC.

This clonotype was seen repeatedly, ten times or more. J is TRBJ1-5 and V is TRBV6-5, with a weak D call TRBD1 (6 bases). Germline V gives CDR1 MNHEY, CDR2 SVGAGI. The CDR3 spans 16 residues. Trimming cost V 5 bases and J 2 bases, with 16 bases left between them. Here the CDR3 reads CASSARGGTGNQPQHF. In nucleotides, the CDR3 is TGTGCCAGCAGTGCTAGGGGGGGAACGGGCAATCAGCCCCAGCATTTT.

This clonotype was recorded many times. This chain links TRBV20-1 with TRBJ2-3; 8 bases are shared with TRBD2. The V gene's germline CDR1 is DFQATT and CDR2 SNEGSKA (reference sequence). Trimming removed 0 bases from V and 4 bases from J; junction bases left unmatched: 6. The CDR3 is made up of 15 amino acids. The CDR3 spells CSARDALAGSDTQYF. The CDR3 region has the DNA TGCAGTGCTAGAGATGCGCTAGCGGGTTCAGATACGCAGTATTTT.

This clonotype was found a few times. The V call is TRBV21-1, the J call TRBJ2-6. TRBV21-1 is assigned pseudogene status. CDR3 length: 12 residues. Here the CDR3 DNA reads TGTGCCAGCGCGGCCGGGGCCAACGTCCTGACTTTC. Its protein is CASAAGANVLTF.

This chain links TRBV18 with TRBJ2-1; D might be TRBD2 (7 bases). Trimming left V 3 bases short and J 9 bases short, with 15 bases between. CDR1 and CDR2 from the germline V gene are KGHSH and LQKENI. CDR3 length: 14 residues. The CDR3 sequence: CASSPGGAFGEQFF. CDR3 coding DNA: TGTGCCAGCTCACCGGGGGGGGCCTTTGGTGAGCAGTTCTTC.

This clonotype was counted ten times or more. The chain combines TRBV7-2 with TRBJ2-7, with 7 positions matching TRBD1. J was trimmed by 5 bases and V by 4 bases; bases with no gene match: 5. This CDR3 is built from 13 residues. Germline assignment: CDR1 SGHTA and CDR2 FQGNSA. DNA of the CDR3: TGTGCCAGCAGCTGGGTTGACAGGGACGAGCAGTACTTC. Translating gives CASSWVDRDEQYF.